The sequence of this T cell receptor beta chain was determined in a study of spatial heterogeneity in lung cancer. The overall study: Bulk RNA-seq from matched material yielded a T cell module score that correlated strongly with TCR transcript counts in tumor regions.

TCRdb recomputed calls from the 5' RACE reads with MiXCR, one row per CDR3 protein. The data hold over 15,000 distinct CDR3 sequences, with around 6.5% observed a single time. The V segment lost 0 bases and the J segment 6 bases; nucleotides outside the gene matches: 6. The CDR3 is 15 amino acids. Germline CDR1 SGHTA, CDR2 FQGNSA. The sample's time point: sample taken at primary tumor resection. There were roughly 78 donors, all of them untreated patients with early-stage non-small cell lung cancer. Extraction of whole RNA from tumor, nontumor lung or frozen PBMC preceded unsorted sequencing. Study-wide findings and caveats: Ubiquitous and regional expanded TCR counts correlated with ubiquitous and regional nonsynonymous mutations, respectively. Tumors with more nonsynonymous mutations had more expanded intratumoral alpha and beta TCRs.

This clonotype occurred many times. Its antigen is not identified. This beta chain lies outside the target of a library built for alpha chains; its clone size means little. This sample comprised lung tumor tissue, obtained at surgery. This receptor was identified in a female donor with early-stage non-small cell lung cancer. The chain recombines TRBV7-2 with TRBJ1-1; 8 nucleotides match TRBD1. This CDR3 reads CASSLAGAGGSEAFF. CDR3 sequence (DNA): TGTGCCAGCAGCTTAGCAGGGGCAGGGGGCTCTGAAGCTTTCTTT.